This TCR beta chain comes out of a study of blood T cell repertoires in COVID-19. Germline loops: CDR1 SEHNR, CDR2 FQNEAQ (reference sequence). V shed 1 base and J shed 3 bases, with 7 bases lying between them. CDR3 length: 13 residues. Using immunoSEQ multiplex PCR, the repertoire was profiled, and TCRdb retains in-frame clones only, with some absent. The repertoire holds approximately 93,000 clones, with 85% to 90% as singletons. The V call is TRBV7-9, the J call TRBJ2-7; D call uncertain. The clonotype was recovered from a man aged 45-65 years with COVID-19, enrolled during active disease. Material for sequencing was peripheral blood. The CDR3 DNA reads as TGTGCCAGCAGCTTAGGGCGGAACTACGAGCAGTACTTC. This codes for CASSLGRNYEQYF. Supplemented by reference TRBV7-9 and TRBJ2-7, the full variable domain reads DTGVSQNPRHKITKRGQNVTFRCDPISEHNRLYWYRQTLGQGPEFLTYFQNEAQLEKSRLLSDRFSAERPKGSFSTLEIQRTEQGDSAMYLCASSLGRNYEQYFGPGTRLTVT.